Presented here are 24 T cell receptor beta chains from one specimen sequenced in a study of blood T cell repertoires in COVID-19. Clones were read by immunoSEQ multiplex PCR, and TCRdb kept only the in-frame ones, dropping some. The table has more than 300,000 clones, approximately 92% seen once. Sequenced input: PBMCs or T cells enriched from blood (not recorded which). Source of these receptors: a woman under 40 who had recovered from COVID-19.

The rearrangement joins TRBV7-2 to TRBJ1-2; 7 nucleotides align to TRBD1. Trimming cost V 4 bases and J 7 bases; bases outside gene matches: 9. This CDR3 region has 14 residues. Per the germline V gene, CDR1 is SGHTA and CDR2 is FQGNSA. Here the CDR3 DNA reads TGTGCCAGCAGCTCAACCCAACAGGGGCTTGGCTACACCTTC. Encoded protein: CASSSTQQGLGYTF.

The rearrangement links TRBV19 to TRBJ2-5; possible D gene TRBD2, 6 bases. There are 14 residues in the CDR3. Germline V gene sequence: CDR1 LNHDA, CDR2 SQIVND (reference sequence). V was cut by 6 bases and J by 5 bases, with 16 bases left in between. The CDR3 DNA reads TGTGCCAGTAGCACTCAAACTGGGGGGGAGACCCAGTACTTC. Translation: CASSTQTGGETQYF.

The rearrangement links TRBV10-2 to TRBJ1-2, with 10 bases lining up with TRBD1. CDR3 length: 18 amino acids. Germline CDR1 WSHSY, CDR2 SAAADI. The trim removed 3 bases at V and 2 bases at J, leaving 12 bases unmatched. The CDR3 loop is CASSDGLGQGSRNYGYTF. CDR3 DNA sequence: TGCGCCAGCAGTGACGGCCTGGGACAGGGGTCCCGGAACTATGGCTACACCTTC.

The genes are TRBV19 and TRBJ2-4; maybe TRBD1 (6 bases). With 7 bases removed from V and 12 bases from J, the gap between germline ends came to 22 bases. Germline V lookup: CDR1 LNHDA, CDR2 SQIVND (reference sequence). This CDR3 has 14 residues. This chain's CDR3 is CASTKEGTAGDQYF. CDR3 DNA sequence: TGTGCCAGTACCAAAGAGGGTACGGCAGGGGATCAGTACTTC.

This clone was counted once. The rearrangement links TRBV2 to TRBJ2-3; D ambiguous. CDR1 is SNHLY and CDR2 is FYNNEI in the germline V gene. V lost 3 bases to trimming and J lost 6 bases, with 4 bases between them. The CDR3 extends over 11 amino acids. For the CDR3, the DNA is TGTGCCAGCAGTGAGAGGGATACGCAGTATTTT. Translated: CASSERDTQYF.

The rearrangement links TRBV3-1 (or the pseudogene TRBV3-2) to TRBJ1-1; no reliable D call. Germline V gene data show CDR1 as LGHDT and CDR2 as YNNKEL (reference sequence). V lost 4 bases to trimming and J lost 5 bases, with 20 bases between them. The CDR3 spans 16 residues. In DNA, the CDR3 is TGTGCCAGCAGCCCCCCAAGTGGTCGAGGGTGGACTGAAGCTTTCTTT. This sequence encodes CASSPPSGRGWTEAFF.

The rearrangement joins TRBV28 to TRBJ1-3; 7 bases fit TRBD1. V gave up 3 bases and J gave up 9 bases; unmatched junction bases: 8. The CDR3 totals 14 residues. The germline CDR1 and CDR2 sequences are MDHEN and SYDVKM. In nucleotides, the CDR3 is TGTGCCAGCAGTTTGAGGGGGCCTGATGCCACCATATATTTT. Its protein is CASSLRGPDATIYF.

This chain joins TRBV19 and TRBJ1-1; 7 nucleotides line up with TRBD1. V was pared by 9 bases and J by 1 base, with 8 bases of the junction left unmatched. The V gene's germline CDR1 is LNHDA and CDR2 SQIVND (reference sequence). This CDR3 is built from 14 residues. In DNA form, the CDR3 reads TGTGCCAGCGGACCGGGACAGAAGAACACTGAAGCTTTCTTT. Its translation: CASGPGQKNTEAFF.

The chain employs TRBV2 and TRBJ1-2, with a tentative D call TRBD1 (5 bases). Trimming left V 3 bases short and J 8 bases short, with 13 bases between. CDR3 length equals 13 residues. The germline gives CDR1 SNHLY, CDR2 FYNNEI. In DNA form, the CDR3 reads TGTGCCAGCAGTGACCTCGACAGCGTAGGCTACACCTTC. Translating gives CASSDLDSVGYTF. Combining the CDR3 with reference TRBV2 and TRBJ1-2 gives the whole variable domain EPEVTQTPSHQVTQMGQEVILRCVPISNHLYFYWYRQILGQKVEFLVSFYNNEISEKSEIFDDQFSVERPDGSNFTLKIRSTKLEDSAMYFCASSDLDSVGYTFGSGTRLTVV.

In DNA form, the CDR3 reads TGTGCCAGTAGTATCTACAGGGGGATCGGGGAGCTGTTTTTT. Amino acid sequence: CASSIYRGIGELFF. This chain uses TRBV19 with TRBJ2-2; 8 bases line up with TRBD1. The CDR3 spans 14 residues. V trimming: 3 bases; J trimming: 7 bases; junction bases outside the gene matches: 4. Germline V gene lookup returns CDR1 LNHDA and CDR2 SQIVND (reference sequence).

The J gene is TRBJ2-3, the V gene TRBV6-5; D may be TRBD1 (6 bases). Trimming left V 6 bases short and J 2 bases short, with 15 bases between. The CDR3 runs to 15 residues. CDR1 is MNHEY and CDR2 is SVGAGI in the germline V gene. This chain's CDR3 is CASRPQGFLTDTQYF. The CDR3 DNA follows: TGTGCCAGCAGACCTCAGGGGTTCCTCACAGATACGCAGTATTTT.

The chain combines TRBV27 with TRBJ2-7; TRBD2 might be the D (5 bases). This CDR3 region has 18 residues. The germline V gene encodes CDR1 MNHEY and CDR2 SMNVEV (reference sequence). V was shortened by 1 base and J by 4 bases, with 23 bases between the two germline ends. The chain's CDR3 is CASSLFVRGRLNHYEQYF. The CDR3 DNA sequence: TGTGCCAGCAGTTTATTCGTACGAGGGCGGCTAAACCATTACGAGCAGTACTTC.

V and J are TRBV7-9 and TRBJ2-3; 9 bases are a match to TRBD2. There are 13 residues in the CDR3. V lost 7 bases, J lost 14 bases, and 13 bases stayed unmatched. Per the germline V gene, CDR1 is SEHNR and CDR2 is FQNEAQ (reference sequence). Here the CDR3 DNA reads TGTGCCAGCAATCTGGCGGGGGGGCCGCCCCGGTATTTT. Translation: CASNLAGGPPRYF.

The chain carries TRBV9 and TRBJ2-7; TRBD1 aligns across 7 bases. Germline V gene data show CDR1 as SGDLS and CDR2 as YYNGEE. After removal of 4 bases from V and 9 bases from J, the junction contained 13 bases not matched to a gene. This CDR3 is built from 14 residues. CDR3 DNA sequence: TGTGCCAGCAGCTCCGAGACAGGGTTCACGAGGCAGTACTTC. Translation gives CASSSETGFTRQYF.

The chain recombines TRBV28 with TRBJ1-2; D is perhaps TRBD1 (6 bases). V was pared by 4 bases and J by 3 bases, with 15 bases between. This CDR3 is built from 15 residues. Germline lookup yields CDR1 MDHEN and CDR2 SYDVKM. The CDR3 loop reads CASSSTTGHYYGYTF. CDR3 DNA: TGTGCCAGCAGTTCTACGACAGGTCACTACTATGGCTACACCTTC.

J is TRBJ2-7 and V is TRBV6-2 or TRBV6-3; TRBD2 is a possible D gene (6 bases). The CDR3 runs 14 residues. Germline V gene lookup returns CDR1 MNHEY and CDR2 SVGEGT. Trimming took off 2 bases at V and 4 bases at J, with 12 bases between the two ends. CDR3 in amino acids: CASSYRRGRYEQYF. In DNA, the CDR3 is TGTGCCAGCAGTTACCGACGAGGGAGGTACGAGCAGTACTTC.

This clone was counted a single time. V and J are TRBV3-1 (or the pseudogene TRBV3-2) and TRBJ1-5, with TRBD1 as a possible D gene (6 bases). V lost 4 bases and J lost 3, with 16 bases in between. This CDR3 has 16 amino acids. Germline loops: CDR1 LGHDT, CDR2 YNNKEL (reference sequence). CDR3 coding DNA: TGTGCCAGCAGCCTTGGGTCAGGGGTCGTCAATCAGCCCCAGCATTTT. It translates to CASSLGSGVVNQPQHF.

This clone was detected once. The chain combines TRBV6-2 or TRBV6-3 with TRBJ2-3; perhaps TRBD2 as D (6 bases). The V gene lost 1 base and the J gene lost 1 base, with 9 bases spanning the gap. Germline CDR1 reads MNHEY; CDR2 reads SVGEGT. The CDR3 sequence is 15 residues long. The chain's CDR3 is CASSYLGGGTDTQYF. The CDR3 DNA follows: TGTGCCAGCAGTTACTTGGGCGGGGGCACAGATACGCAGTATTTT.

This chain uses TRBV27 with TRBJ2-2, with D maybe TRBD2 (7 bases). Between the trimmed V and J ends, which lost 2 bases and 6 bases, there was a span of 10 bases. The CDR3 extends over 14 amino acids. Germline assignment: CDR1 MNHEY and CDR2 SMNVEV (reference sequence). The CDR3 DNA reads as TGTGCCAGCAGTTTAAAGGGGGGGGCCGGGGAGCTGTTTTTT. It encodes CASSLKGGAGELFF.

V is TRBV30 and J is TRBJ2-3, with D perhaps TRBD2 (7 bases). The CDR3 spans 14 residues. CDR1 is GTSNPN and CDR2 is SVGIG in the germline V gene (reference sequence). V was pared by 4 bases and J by 3 bases, with 14 bases between. The CDR3 nucleotides read TGTGCCTGGACGGGGGGCGCTGGGACAGATACGCAGTATTTT. Translating it yields CAWTGGAGTDTQYF.

The chain couples TRBV27 to TRBJ1-1; the match to TRBD1 covers 7 bases. CDR3 length: 15 amino acids. Germline V gives CDR1 MNHEY, CDR2 SMNVEV (reference sequence). Trimming at V came to 7 bases and at J to 1 base, leaving 9 bases not matched to a gene. The CDR3 loop reads CASKRDRVENTEAFF. For the CDR3, the DNA is TGTGCCAGCAAAAGGGACAGAGTAGAGAACACTGAAGCTTTCTTT.

The chain employs TRBV19 and TRBJ2-5; the D gene is possibly TRBD1 (6 bases). V was clipped by 6 bases and J by 1 base, with 12 bases between them. CDR3 length: 14 amino acids. Per the germline V gene, CDR1 is LNHDA and CDR2 is SQIVND (reference sequence). The DNA of the CDR3 is TGTGCCAGTAGGTCGGGACACTCCCAAGAGACCCAGTACTTC. The encoded protein is CASRSGHSQETQYF.

J is TRBJ1-2 and V is TRBV7-9; no firm D call. Germline values: CDR1 SEHNR, CDR2 FQNEAQ (reference sequence). This CDR3 contains 14 residues. With 0 bases removed from V and 3 bases from J, the gap between germline ends came to 8 bases. The CDR3 loop is CASSLAQAHYGYTF. DNA of the CDR3: TGTGCCAGCAGCTTAGCCCAGGCGCACTATGGCTACACCTTC.

For this clone: Different DNA sequences within this sample yield the same CDR3. The chain is built from TRBV4-1 and TRBJ1-3; D not certain. Deletions cut 1 base from V and 0 bases from J, with 4 bases between. The CDR3 is 14 residues long. Germline V gene data show CDR1 as MGHRA and CDR2 as YSYEKL. CDR3 DNA: TGCGCCAGCAGCCAAGCGGGCTCTGGAAACACCATATATTTT. Translation gives CASSQAGSGNTIYF.